These T cell receptor beta chains were read from a single sample in a study of cytomegalovirus exposure and HLA in healthy donors. The protocol was immunoSEQ multiplex PCR, while the TCRdb copy is restricted to in-frame clones and leaves out a portion. The sample lists roughly 180,000 clones, approximately 78% occurring once. Sequencing was performed on PBMCs. The source is a male donor in good health and CMV-seronegative. Both conserved end residues are part of each CDR3. Fields, in order: J gene, clone size, V gene, D gene, CDR3 DNA, CDR3 protein. A D gene is named only where the DNA matches it firmly. Clone size is shown for a subset of rows, as once, few, many or a class of expanded clone.

>TRBJ1-2|-|TRBV5-1|-
TGCGCCAGCAGCCAGGCCATGGCAGGCCTCTATGGCTACACCTTC
CASSQAMAGLYGYTF
>TRBJ2-1|-|TRBV6-1|TRBD2
TGTGCCAGCAGTACTAGCGGGAGAAACAATGAGCAGTTCTTC
CASSTSGRNNEQFF
>TRBJ2-7|few|TRBV7-9|TRBD2
TGTGCCAGCAGCCAAGCGGGAGGCTACGAGCAGTACTTC
CASSQAGGYEQYF
>TRBJ2-1|few|TRBV7-3|-
TGTGCCAGCAGCTTAACTCGTTTAGAGAGACAGGAGCAGTTCTTC
CASSLTRLERQEQFF
>TRBJ2-2|-|TRBV27|-
TGTGCCAGCATCCAGGAGGGGTACACCGGGGAGCTGTTTTTT
CASIQEGYTGELFF
>TRBJ2-3|-|TRBV7-3|TRBD1
TGTGCCAGCAGCTTAAAGGGACAGGGGACTAGCACAGATACGCAGTATTTT
CASSLKGQGTSTDTQYF
>TRBJ1-5|-|TRBV19|-
TGTGCCAGCCGGGGCGGCTGGGGGCGCGTCAATCAGCCCCAGCATTTT
CASRGGWGRVNQPQHF
>TRBJ1-5|-|TRBV5-1|-
TGCGCCAGCAGCTTGGCCTCGGATCAGCCCCAGCATTTT
CASSLASDQPQHF
>TRBJ2-3|-|TRBV19|-
TGTGCCAGTAGTATACCCCCGGGTGGTACGCAGTATTTT
CASSIPPGGTQYF
>TRBJ1-6|-|TRBV2|-
TGTGCCAGATCTCTGGATCGGGATTCACCCCTCCACTTT
CARSLDRDSPLHF
>TRBJ2-3|once|TRBV5-4|TRBD1
TGTGCCAGCAGCCTGGAAGGGCGACAGGGGGCAGATACGCAGTATTTT
CASSLEGRQGADTQYF
>TRBJ2-1|few|TRBV25-1|-
TGTGCCAGCAGTGAATGGATGGGCAGAACCCACAATGAGCAGTTCTTC
CASSEWMGRTHNEQFF
>TRBJ2-7|-|TRBV25-1|TRBD2
TGTGTCAGCAGCCCGGGACTAGCGGGAACCGACGAGCAGTACTTC
CVSSPGLAGTDEQYF
>TRBJ2-7|-|TRBV7-2|-
TGTGCCAGCAGTCCGCCGGGAATACAATACGAGCAGTACTTC
CASSPPGIQYEQYF
>TRBJ2-5|-|TRBV4-3|-
TGCGCCAGCAGCCAGGACACTTCCAGAGAGACCCAGTACTTC
CASSQDTSRETQYF
>TRBJ2-3|-|TRBV10-3|TRBD2
TGTGCCATCAGTGACCCAAGTAGCGGGGGAGGCACAGATACGCAGTATTTT
CAISDPSSGGGTDTQYF
>TRBJ2-3|-|TRBV5-1|TRBD2
TGCGCCAGCAGCACGGGACTAGCGGGAGGCCGCACAGATACGCAGTATTTT
CASSTGLAGGRTDTQYF
>TRBJ2-1|-|TRBV4-1|-
TGCGCCAGCAGCCAAGATACCCCGGGTGGGGGGTCTGAGCAGTTCTTC
CASSQDTPGGGSEQFF
>TRBJ1-5|-|TRBV7-2|-
TGTGCCAGCAGCTTAAGCGACCTTCCCCAGCATTTT
CASSLSDLPQHF
>TRBJ1-6|once|TRBV30|TRBD1
TGTGCCTGGATGGGACAGCCTAATTCACCCCTCCACTTT
CAWMGQPNSPLHF
>TRBJ2-7|-|TRBV7-2|-
TGTGCCAGCAGCTTACAGGGCAACTCCTACGAGCAGTACTTC
CASSLQGNSYEQYF
>TRBJ1-5|-|TRBV5-8|-
TGTGCCAGCAGCTTCGGAGGGACGGGCAATCAGCCCCAGCATTTT
CASSFGGTGNQPQHF
>TRBJ2-5|-|TRBV4-2|-
TGTGCCAGCAGCCAAGAGTCGGGGGTTGGAAGCCAAGAGACCCAGTACTTC
CASSQESGVGSQETQYF
>TRBJ1-2|once|TRBV28|-
TGTGCCAGCAGTTCACGGGGGGCATATGGCTACACCTTC
CASSSRGAYGYTF
>TRBJ2-1|-|TRBV7-9|-
TGTGCCAGCAGGGGCCGGGACTCCCTTTACAATGAGCAGTTCTTC
CASRGRDSLYNEQFF
>TRBJ1-2|-|TRBV6-5|-
TGTGCCAGCAGTTACGTATCGGGCTATGGCTACACCTTC
CASSYVSGYGYTF
>TRBJ2-3|-|TRBV7-9|TRBD1
TGTGCCAGCAGCTTAGGACAGGGAATCACAGATACGCAGTATTTT
CASSLGQGITDTQYF
>TRBJ2-3|few|TRBV7-9|TRBD2
TGTGCCAGCAGCTTAGCGGGAGGGAGCACAGATACGCAGTATTTT
CASSLAGGSTDTQYF
>TRBJ2-5|-|TRBV7-8|TRBD2
TGTGCCAGCAGCGCCACTAGCGGCCTTGGGGAGACCCAGTACTTC
CASSATSGLGETQYF
>TRBJ1-2|-|TRBV28|TRBD1
TGTGCCAGCAGTTTATCGTGGACAGGGCGGTCTGATGGCTACACCTTC
CASSLSWTGRSDGYTF
>TRBJ2-2|few|TRBV11-2|-
TGTGCCAGCAGCTTACGCGGGACTCCTCACACCGGGGAGCTGTTTTTT
CASSLRGTPHTGELFF
>TRBJ1-5|-|TRBV5-1|-
TGCGCCAGCAGCTTGGGTTTCAGGGGCGATCAGCCCCAGCATTTT
CASSLGFRGDQPQHF
>TRBJ1-1|few|TRBV7-9|-
TGTGCCAGCAGCTTAACACTGAACACTGAAGCTTTCTTT
CASSLTLNTEAFF
>TRBJ2-3|-|TRBV19|TRBD2
TGTGCCAGTAGTATAGAGAGGGGCGGGAGGGCCGGAGATACGCAGTATTTT
CASSIERGGRAGDTQYF
>TRBJ2-5|-|TRBV4-1|TRBD1
TGCGCCAGCAGCCAAGGTCGGACAGGGGGGGAGACCCAGTACTTC
CASSQGRTGGETQYF
>TRBJ2-7|-|TRBV5-6|TRBD1
TGTGCCAGCAGCCCGTACAGGGGACCATCTGGGCAGTACTTC
CASSPYRGPSGQYF
>TRBJ2-7|-|TRBV6-6|-
TGTGCCAGCAGTTACTTCGGTCGGTCGGACGAGCAGTACTTC
CASSYFGRSDEQYF
>TRBJ2-7|-|TRBV11-1|-
TGTGCCAGCAGCATTGGGTATCCGGGGGACTACGAGCAGTACTTC
CASSIGYPGDYEQYF
>TRBJ2-3|-|TRBV28|-
TGTGCCAGCAGCCGTTTAGGGGGGGCAAATACGCAGTATTTT
CASSRLGGANTQYF
>TRBJ1-2|-|TRBV6-5|-
TGTGCCAGCAGTTACTCGCCAGGGGCAGGCTATGGCTACACCTTC
CASSYSPGAGYGYTF
>TRBJ2-7|-|TRBV11-1|-
TGTGCCAGCAGCCCCAACCCCGGGTACGAGCAGTACTTC
CASSPNPGYEQYF
>TRBJ1-2|-|TRBV27|-
TGTGCCAGCAGTTTATCTCCGGACTTATATGGCTACACCTTC
CASSLSPDLYGYTF